This T cell receptor beta chain was identified during a study of Graves' ophthalmopathy and Graves' hyperthyroidism. Study-wide findings and caveats: Stable hyperthyroidism and ophthalmopathy were told apart by a 13-signature model, which achieved about 90% sensitivity and around 77% specificity.

Aged 18 to 65, the patients with hyperthyroidism had under 2 months' duration and were newly diagnosed. Germline V gives CDR1 PRHDT, CDR2 FYEKMQ (reference sequence). The length of the CDR3 is 15 residues. V gave up 5 bases and J gave up 1 base, with 14 bases separating them. In its sample, this clonotype was seen many times. Antigen specificity is unknown. From RNA, the CDR3 regions of TCR beta chains were amplified and sequenced. HTBI primers were employed in first-round RT-PCR, then a second-round multiplex PCR followed. TCRdb re-analysed the multiplex PCR reads in MiXCR, keeping a single row per CDR3 protein. In the table there are about 620,000 distinct CDR3 sequences, roughly 20% of which are singletons.

This rearrangement joins TRBV13 to TRBJ2-5, with D tentatively TRBD1 or TRBD2 (5 bases each). Material for sequencing was peripheral blood. This clonotype originated in a young woman with stable Graves' hyperthyroidism. Some clones in this sample may be carry-over from other donors' samples. The DNA for the CDR3 is TGTGCCAGCAGCCATGGGGCCCGGGGCCAAGAGACCCAGTACTTC. This translates into CASSHGARGQETQYF.